This T cell receptor beta chain was sequenced for a study of cytomegalovirus exposure and HLA in healthy donors. Points from the study as a whole: High sensitivity and specificity were reportedly achieved when the classifier diagnosed cytomegalovirus status. TCR beta sequences reportedly predicted the HLA-A and HLA-B alleles of most subjects accurately. Overall, approximately 150 TCR beta chains were annotated as cytomegalovirus-associated. Among immune exposure information, only CMV serostatus was available.

The PCR employed 60 Vbeta primers together with 13 Jbeta primers. The data were produced by immunoSEQ multiplex PCR, yet TCRdb's version contains in-frame clones alone and is incomplete. The sample has some 150,000 clones, about 70% seen once. About this clone itself: Its matching antigen is unknown.

The CDR3 sequence is 17 residues long. The germline V gene has CDR1 SGHRS and CDR2 YFSETQ. Trimming took 2 bases from V and 0 from J, leaving 12 bases between them. The chain links TRBV5-1 to TRBJ2-6, with D possibly being TRBD2 (5 bases). The specimen was PBMCs. This TCR derives from a man younger than 30 in good health and CMV-seronegative. The CDR3 DNA reads as TGCGCCAGCAGCTTATCCGGGATCCTCTCTGGGGCCAACGTCCTGACTTTC. As protein: CASSLSGILSGANVLTF.